This entry lists 31 T cell receptor beta chains sequenced from one sample in a study of blood T cell repertoires in COVID-19. Clones were sequenced by immunoSEQ multiplex PCR, and TCRdb holds only the in-frame ones, with some missing. Of roughly 37,000 clones in the sample, around 80% were seen once. Specimen: peripheral blood. These receptors all come from a man between 60 and 70 years old with acute or convalescent COVID-19.

V and J are TRBV6-1 and TRBJ1-5, with no clear D. V lost 1 base to trimming and J lost 0 bases, with 10 bases between them. The length of the CDR3 is 16 residues. Per germline, CDR1 MNHNS and CDR2 SASEGT. CDR3 region: CASSEVGGYSNQPQHF. The CDR3 nucleotides read TGTGCCAGCAGTGAAGTCGGTGGTTATAGCAATCAGCCCCAGCATTTT.

V and J are TRBV7-9 and TRBJ1-1; D uncertain. Trimming stripped 0 bases from V and 1 base from J, with 15 bases between. This CDR3 contains 17 residues. Per the germline V gene, CDR1 is SEHNR and CDR2 is FQNEAQ (reference sequence). CDR3 sequence reads: CASSLAPGVTQNTEAFF. In DNA form, the CDR3 reads TGTGCCAGCAGCTTAGCGCCGGGAGTCACACAGAACACTGAAGCTTTCTTT.

The chain is built from TRBV11-3 and TRBJ2-5, with 8 nucleotides matching TRBD2. After removal of 0 bases from V and 2 bases from J, the junction contained 11 bases not matched to a gene. In germline, CDR1 is SGHNT, CDR2 YENEEA. CDR3 size: 18 residues. CDR3 loop: CASSLESQAGGLQETQYF. The CDR3 nucleotides are TGTGCCAGCAGCTTAGAATCGCAGGCGGGGGGCTTACAAGAGACCCAGTACTTC. The full variable domain, its missing parts supplied by reference TRBV11-3 and TRBJ2-5, is EAGVVQSPRYKIIEKKQPVAFWCNPISGHNTLYWYLQNLGQGPELLIRYENEEAVDDSQLPKDRFSAERLKGVDSTLKIQPAELGDSAVYLCASSLESQAGGLQETQYFGPGTRLLVL.

V gene TRBV5-8 combines with J gene TRBJ2-5, with 9 bases aligning to TRBD1. V was clipped by 3 bases and J by 5 bases; unmatched bases: 8. CDR1 SGHTS and CDR2 YDEGEE come from the germline V gene. This CDR3 comprises 15 residues. CDR3 residues: CASSSMGTGMETQYF. For the CDR3, the DNA is TGTGCCAGCAGCTCTATGGGGACAGGGATGGAGACCCAGTACTTC.

This chain connects TRBV5-4 to TRBJ2-7; D unclear. CDR3 length: 14 residues. V lost 0 bases, J lost 2 bases, and 9 bases lay in between. Germline V gene sequence: CDR1 SGHNT, CDR2 YYREEE (reference sequence). The CDR3 here is CASSLGAGPYEQYF. In DNA, the CDR3 is TGTGCCAGCAGCTTGGGGGCCGGTCCCTACGAGCAGTACTTC.

This clone has more than one count but fewer than ten. The genes are TRBV4-2 and TRBJ2-7; D remains ambiguous. The CDR3 totals 14 residues. V was shortened by 0 bases and J by 3 bases, with 9 bases between the two germline ends. Germline V lookup: CDR1 LGHNA, CDR2 YNFKEQ. The CDR3, as DNA: TGTGCCAGCAGCCAAGATCGCGGCGACTACGAGCAGTACTTC. Amino acids: CASSQDRGDYEQYF.

This clone was seen a handful of times. The J gene is TRBJ2-5, the V gene TRBV6-2 or TRBV6-3; possible D gene TRBD2, 5 bases. CDR1 is MNHEY and CDR2 is SVGEGT in the germline V gene. The CDR3 totals 13 residues. V lost 5 bases and J lost 6, with 13 bases in between. CDR3 DNA: TGTGCCAGCAGTCCCCCGGGGTTGCAGACCCAGTACTTC. Translating it yields CASSPPGLQTQYF.

V is TRBV7-2 and J is TRBJ1-3; 9 bases agree with TRBD1. The CDR3 is made up of 16 amino acids. Germline CDR1 SGHTA, CDR2 FQGNSA. Trimming removed 5 bases from V and 0 bases from J; junction bases left unmatched: 5. The CDR3 DNA reads TGTGCCAGCAGCCAGGGACAGGGCGGCTCTGGAAACACCATATATTTT. Its protein product is CASSQGQGGSGNTIYF.

The gene calls are TRBV10-3 and TRBJ1-1; no firm D call. The CDR3 runs 14 residues. V was shortened by 7 bases and J by 5 bases, with 17 bases between the two germline ends. CDR1 ENHRY and CDR2 SYGVKD come from the germline V gene. CDR3 protein: CAITPGGPDTEAFF. For the CDR3, the DNA is TGTGCCATCACCCCGGGAGGGCCGGATACTGAAGCTTTCTTT.

V is TRBV29-1 and J is TRBJ1-2, with 10 nucleotides matching TRBD1. Germline assignment: CDR1 SQVTM and CDR2 ANQGSEA. This CDR3 has 12 residues. With V trimmed by 6 bases and J by 6 bases, 4 bases remained unmatched. CDR3 coding DNA: TGCAGCGTGACCGGGACAGGGGATGGCTACACCTTC. This encodes CSVTGTGDGYTF.

The V gene is TRBV2, the J gene TRBJ2-7; the match to TRBD2 covers 7 bases. Germline V gives CDR1 SNHLY, CDR2 FYNNEI. The CDR3 has 13 amino acids. After removal of 8 bases from V and 4 bases from J, the junction contained 8 bases not matched to a gene. CDR3 nucleotide sequence: TGTGCCAGCGGAATGACTAGCAGGTACGAGCAGTACTTC. Its translation: CASGMTSRYEQYF.

The chain joins TRBV6-4 to TRBJ1-5, with D perhaps TRBD1 (6 bases). The V and J ends lost 4 bases and 0 bases respectively, with 10 bases between them. This CDR3 spans 15 amino acids. Looked up from germline, CDR1 is MRHNA and CDR2 is SNTAGT. The CDR3: CASSVVGASNQPQHF. In DNA, the CDR3 is TGTGCCAGCAGTGTTGTGGGGGCTAGCAATCAGCCCCAGCATTTT.

This chain joins TRBV28 and TRBJ1-5; 11 bases align to TRBD1. The length of the CDR3 is 17 residues. Trimming at V came to 3 bases and at J to 5 bases, leaving 9 bases not matched to a gene. The germline V gene has CDR1 MDHEN and CDR2 SYDVKM. The CDR3 coding sequence is TGTGCCAGCAGTTTGTTCGCCGGGACAGGGGGTGATCAGCCCCAGCATTTT. Translation: CASSLFAGTGGDQPQHF. Combining the CDR3 with reference TRBV28 and TRBJ1-5 gives the whole variable domain DVKVTQSSRYLVKRTGEKVFLECVQDMDHENMFWYRQDPGLGLRLIYFSYDVKMKEKGDIPEGYSVSREKKERFSLILESASTNQTSMYLCASSLFAGTGGDQPQHFGDGTRLSIL.

The V call is TRBV19, the J call TRBJ2-5, with D possibly being TRBD1 (5 bases). V was pared by 3 bases and J by 2 bases, with 10 bases between. CDR1 LNHDA and CDR2 SQIVND come from the germline V gene (reference sequence). The CDR3 sequence is 14 residues long. The CDR3 DNA follows: TGTGCCAGTAGTATGACAGCGCATCAAGAGACCCAGTACTTC. Protein: CASSMTAHQETQYF.

This chain connects TRBV5-5 to TRBJ2-7, with 10 positions matching TRBD2. The junction had 7 bases not matched to a gene; V was cut back by 2 bases and J by 5 bases. Germline V gives CDR1 SGHKS, CDR2 YYEKEE (reference sequence). This CDR3 has 15 amino acids. CDR3 region: CASSLHSGRPNEQYF. In DNA, the CDR3 is TGTGCCAGCAGCTTACATAGCGGGAGGCCCAACGAGCAGTACTTC. Together with reference TRBV5-5 and TRBJ2-7, the CDR3 gives the full variable domain: DAGVTQSPTHLIKTRGQQVTLRCSPISGHKSVSWYQQVLGQGPQFIFQYYEKEERGRGNFPDRFSARQFPNYSSELNVNALLLGDSALYLCASSLHSGRPNEQYFGPGTRLTVT.

The rearrangement uses TRBV11-3 and TRBJ2-7, with D uncertain. CDR1 is SGHNT and CDR2 is YENEEA in the germline V gene. The CDR3 runs 16 residues. V shed 0 bases and J shed 2 bases, with 14 bases lying between them. CDR3 in amino acids: CASSLDQVSQPYEQYF. The CDR3 DNA reads as TGTGCCAGCAGCTTAGATCAGGTGTCTCAACCCTACGAGCAGTACTTC.

The chain carries TRBV6-2 or TRBV6-3 and TRBJ2-5, with 7 bases aligning to TRBD2. The length of the CDR3 is 14 residues. V lost 2 bases to trimming and J lost 2 bases; unmatched junction nucleotides: 2. Germline lookup yields CDR1 MNHEY and CDR2 SVGEGT. The DNA for the CDR3 is TGTGCCAGCAGTTACGGCGGGGGACAAGAGACCCAGTACTTC. This sequence encodes CASSYGGGQETQYF.

V is TRBV4-3 and J is TRBJ1-4; TRBD1 might be the D (5 bases). Germline V gene sequence: CDR1 LGHNA, CDR2 YSLEER. V was clipped by 4 bases and J by 0 bases, with 15 bases between them. The CDR3 covers 17 residues. CDR3 bases: TGCGCCAGCAGCCTTGGCCAGGGAACTACAACTAATGAAAAACTGTTTTTT. This translates into CASSLGQGTTTNEKLFF.

The CDR3 nucleotides read TGTGCCAGTAGTATAGAGGGGGTCGGAGGGGACACTGAAGCTTTCTTT. This codes for CASSIEGVGGDTEAFF. The chain uses TRBV19 and TRBJ1-1, with D perhaps matching TRBD1 (5 bases). V lost 0 bases and J 3 bases, leaving 14 bases between the germline ends. CDR1 and CDR2 (germline): LNHDA, SQIVND (reference sequence). The CDR3 sequence is 16 residues long.

This clone has only a few counts. This sequence joins TRBV29-1 and TRBJ2-1; unclear D gene. This CDR3 comprises 12 residues. V lost 6 bases to trimming and J lost 3 bases, with 9 bases between them. Per the germline V gene, CDR1 is SQVTM and CDR2 is ANQGSEA. CDR3 coding DNA: TGCAGCGTGACGACGGGCTACAATGAGCAGTTCTTC. It is translated as CSVTTGYNEQFF.

This clone turned up a few times. This chain connects TRBV2 to TRBJ1-5; a possible D gene is TRBD1 (6 bases). V lost 6 bases and J lost 0, with 12 bases in between. The CDR3 is 15 residues long. Germline lookup yields CDR1 SNHLY and CDR2 FYNNEI. CDR3 residues: CASSRDKLSNQPQHF. The CDR3 DNA is TGTGCCAGCAGCCGGGACAAGCTTAGCAATCAGCCCCAGCATTTT.

The chain combines TRBV6-2 or TRBV6-3 with TRBJ1-3, with 7 bases lining up with TRBD1. The CDR3 contains 16 residues. Germline CDR1 reads MNHEY; CDR2 reads SVGEGT. Trimming took 2 bases from V and 1 from J; bases not matched to a gene: 5. CDR3: CASSYLGTASGNTIYF. CDR3 DNA sequence: TGTGCCAGCAGTTACCTAGGGACAGCTTCTGGAAACACCATATATTTT.

The J gene is TRBJ2-1, the V gene TRBV5-6; a possible D gene is TRBD1 (5 bases). CDR3 size: 16 residues. Germline V gene data show CDR1 as SGHDT and CDR2 as YYEEEE. Trimming stripped 3 bases from V and 5 bases from J, with 18 bases between. The CDR3 spells CASSSLRQLNNNEQFF. The CDR3 DNA is TGTGCCAGCAGCTCCCTCCGACAGCTTAACAACAATGAGCAGTTCTTC.

The V and J genes are TRBV18 and TRBJ2-5; a possible D gene is TRBD2 (5 bases). Germline V CDR1 and CDR2: KGHSH, LQKENI. V was cut by 6 bases and J by 5 bases, with 13 bases left in between. The CDR3 contains 13 residues. The CDR3 here is CASSPIASETQYF. In DNA form, the CDR3 reads TGTGCCAGCTCCCCGATAGCGTCGGAGACCCAGTACTTC.

This clone was seen ten or more times. V usage is TRBV6-5 and J usage is TRBJ2-5, with 11 bases lining up with TRBD1. V was pared by 0 bases and J by 5 bases, with 5 bases of the junction left unmatched. The CDR3 runs to 16 residues. Germline loops: CDR1 MNHEY, CDR2 SVGAGI. The CDR3 coding sequence is TGTGCCAGCAGTTACTCTGGACAGGGGGCACGGGAGACCCAGTACTTC. Encoded protein: CASSYSGQGARETQYF.

The J gene is TRBJ2-5, the V gene TRBV7-9; D unclear. CDR1 and CDR2 (germline): SEHNR, FQNEAQ (reference sequence). V was pared by 3 bases and J by 5 bases, with 7 bases between. This CDR3 spans 12 amino acids. CDR3 nucleotide sequence: TGTGCCAGCAGCTTTGCGGCGGAGACCCAGTACTTC. Residues: CASSFAAETQYF.

The V and J genes are TRBV6-5 and TRBJ2-2; weak D call: TRBD2 (5 bases). This CDR3 region has 14 residues. Per germline, CDR1 MNHEY and CDR2 SVGAGI. V was pared by 5 bases and J by 3 bases, with 10 bases between. For the CDR3, the DNA is TGTGCCAGCAGTCACCGGGGATACACCGGGGAGCTGTTTTTT. This translates into CASSHRGYTGELFF.

This clone was seen just once. The V gene is TRBV7-2, the J gene TRBJ2-7, with D tentatively TRBD1 (6 bases). Trimming cost V 5 bases and J 2 bases, with 10 bases left between them. The CDR3 covers 13 residues. Germline lookup yields CDR1 SGHTA and CDR2 FQGNSA. The CDR3 reads CASSTGQTYEQYF. CDR3 DNA sequence: TGTGCCAGCAGCACAGGACAGACCTACGAGCAGTACTTC.

V is TRBV5-1 and J is TRBJ2-5; TRBD2 aligns across 8 bases. After removal of 4 bases from V and 5 bases from J, the junction contained 7 bases not matched to a gene. Germline assignment: CDR1 SGHRS and CDR2 YFSETQ. The CDR3 extends over 14 amino acids. DNA for the CDR3: TGCGCCAGCAGCCAAGGACTAGCTAGGGAGACCCAGTACTTC. Protein sequence: CASSQGLARETQYF.

The chain carries TRBV23-1 and TRBJ1-1; the match to TRBD1 covers 10 bases. TRBV23-1 is an open reading frame whose function is uncertain. The CDR3 extends over 16 amino acids. J was trimmed by 1 base and V by 6 bases; bases with no gene match: 8. CDR3 coding DNA: TGCGCCAGCAGATTCCCTAGGACAGGGGGGAACACTGAAGCTTTCTTT. Its protein is CASRFPRTGGNTEAFF.

This chain connects TRBV28 to TRBJ2-5; D is uncertain. Germline V CDR1 and CDR2: MDHEN, SYDVKM. The CDR3 covers 15 residues. The ends were cut back, 6 bases at V and 5 bases at J, with 19 bases in the middle. CDR3 residues: CASSGPVTGWETQYF. Written as DNA, the CDR3 is TGTGCCAGCAGCGGCCCGGTCACCGGGTGGGAGACCCAGTACTTC.